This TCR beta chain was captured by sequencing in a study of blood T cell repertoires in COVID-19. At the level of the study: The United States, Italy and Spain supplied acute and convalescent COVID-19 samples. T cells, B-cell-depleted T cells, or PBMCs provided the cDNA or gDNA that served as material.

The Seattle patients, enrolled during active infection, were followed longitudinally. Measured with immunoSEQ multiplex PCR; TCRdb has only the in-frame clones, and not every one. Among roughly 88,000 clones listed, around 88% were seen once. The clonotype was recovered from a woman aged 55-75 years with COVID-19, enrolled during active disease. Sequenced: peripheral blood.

CDR3 sequence reads: CASHPLDGGHGYTF. The CDR3 DNA reads as TGTGCCAGTCACCCCTTGGATGGGGGCCATGGCTACACCTTC. The chain links TRBV19 to TRBJ1-2, with D tentatively TRBD1 (6 bases). V lost 8 bases to trimming and J lost 6 bases, with 19 bases between them. The CDR3 consists of 14 residues. Germline V lookup: CDR1 LNHDA, CDR2 SQIVND (reference sequence).